The 23 T cell receptor beta chains below come from one sample, sequenced in a study of shared clonotypes between healthy human individuals. The assay was immunoSEQ multiplex PCR, and TCRdb's table has in-frame clones only and misses some. Of approximately 1.1 million clones listed, about four fifths are singletons. The sample consisted of memory CD4+ T cells from PBMCs. Described subset: CD45RA-negative fraction. Receptor source: a man younger than 35 in good health. Some clones in this sample may be carry-over from other donors' samples.

The chain is built from TRBV4-3 and TRBJ1-2, with a possible D match to TRBD1 (5 bases). The V gene lost 1 base and the J gene lost 4 bases, with 13 bases spanning the gap. CDR3 length: 15 residues. Germline V gene data show CDR1 as LGHNA and CDR2 as YSLEER. This CDR3 reads CASSQAQGSGYGYTF. CDR3 nucleotides: TGCGCCAGCAGCCAAGCTCAGGGTTCGGGCTATGGCTACACCTTC.

This clone appeared a few times. The chain employs TRBV6-5 and TRBJ2-5; D ambiguous. The CDR3 is 11 amino acids. The V end was cut by 11 bases, the J end by 3 bases, with 10 bases between. Germline values: CDR1 MNHEY, CDR2 SVGAGI. The CDR3 nucleotides read TGTGCCCTCTCCAGAGAAGAGACCCAGTACTTC. This codes for CALSREETQYF.

The gene calls are TRBV7-2 and TRBJ2-1, with TRBD2 matching over 9 bases. Germline V gives CDR1 SGHTA, CDR2 FQGNSA. Losses at the gene ends were 2 bases for V and 2 bases for J; bases not matched to a gene: 1. This CDR3 contains 15 residues. The CDR3 nucleotides read TGTGCCAGCAGCTTACAGCGGGGGGCCTACAATGAGCAGTTCTTC. Amino acid sequence: CASSLQRGAYNEQFF.

This clone has only a few counts. The rearrangement links TRBV11-2 to TRBJ2-7; no clear D. Trimming cost V 2 bases and J 4 bases, with 15 bases left between them. CDR3 length equals 15 residues. Germline V gives CDR1 SGHAT, CDR2 FQNNGV. In DNA form, the CDR3 reads TGTGCCAGCAGCTTAAAATTTGCGTCGTCGTACGAGCAGTACTTC. Amino acid sequence: CASSLKFASSYEQYF.

The chain is built from TRBV7-2 and TRBJ1-1; possible D gene TRBD1, 6 bases. Trimming pared 5 bases from V and 11 bases from J, leaving 18 bases between. There are 13 residues in the CDR3. Germline lookup yields CDR1 SGHTA and CDR2 FQGNSA. DNA of the CDR3: TGTGCCAGCAGCGAGGGACTGTCCCAGGGGGCTTTCTTT. This encodes CASSEGLSQGAFF.

This clone was recorded at least ten times. Other DNA sequences from this sample encode an identical CDR3 as well. The genes are TRBV5-5 and TRBJ1-1; 7 bases map to TRBD1. Per germline, CDR1 SGHKS and CDR2 YYEKEE (reference sequence). The V segment lost 3 bases and the J segment 0 bases; nucleotides outside the gene matches: 5. The CDR3 has 15 amino acids. The DNA of the CDR3 is TGTGCCAGCAGCTCCTTACAGGGGATGAACACTGAAGCTTTCTTT. This encodes CASSSLQGMNTEAFF.

CDR3 DNA: TGTGCCAGCAGTTACTCCGGCAGGGAGTACTTC. Protein sequence: CASSYSGREYF. V and J are TRBV6-5 and TRBJ2-7; possibly TRBD1 for D (5 bases). The germline CDR1 and CDR2 sequences are MNHEY and SVGAGI. V was shortened by 0 bases and J by 11 bases, with 8 bases between the two germline ends. The length of the CDR3 is 11 residues.

The gene calls are TRBV18 and TRBJ2-1, with 8 bases matching TRBD2. The CDR3 covers 14 residues. Germline V CDR1 and CDR2: KGHSH, LQKENI. The junction had 10 bases not matched to a gene; V was cut back by 8 bases and J by 7 bases. The CDR3 loop reads CASTGGSGSNEQFF. The CDR3 nucleotides are TGTGCCAGCACGGGGGGGAGCGGGAGTAATGAGCAGTTCTTC. Drawing the rest from reference TRBV18 and TRBJ2-1, the complete variable domain is NAGVMQNPRHLVRRRGQEARLRCSPMKGHSHVYWYRQLPEEGLKFMVYLQKENIIDESGMPKERFSAEFPKEGPSILRIQQVVRGDSAAYFCASTGGSGSNEQFFGPGTRLTVL.

The V gene is TRBV27, the J gene TRBJ2-7; 12 bases fit TRBD2. CDR1 and CDR2 from the germline V gene are MNHEY and SMNVEV (reference sequence). The CDR3 contains 14 residues. After removal of 3 bases from V and 7 bases from J, the junction contained 4 bases not matched to a gene. The CDR3 region has the DNA TGTGCCAGCAGTTTCCTAGCGGGAGGGCCGGAGCAGTACTTC. It is translated as CASSFLAGGPEQYF.

The chain employs TRBV28 and TRBJ2-3, with D perhaps matching TRBD2 (5 bases). V dropped 7 bases and J dropped 2 bases, with 16 bases sitting between them. The CDR3 totals 15 residues. CDR1 and CDR2 from the germline V gene are MDHEN and SYDVKM. CDR3 loop: CASTSRRANTDTQYF. The DNA for the CDR3 is TGTGCCAGCACCTCCCGGCGGGCGAACACAGATACGCAGTATTTT.

This clone was recorded a few times. The chain has TRBV5-1 and TRBJ2-2; D remains ambiguous. Trimming cost V 2 bases and J 6 bases, with 5 bases left between them. The CDR3 consists of 12 residues. CDR1 is SGHRS and CDR2 is YFSETQ in the germline V gene. CDR3 nucleotide sequence: TGCGCCAGCAGCTTCGTATCCGGGGAGCTGTTTTTT. Protein sequence: CASSFVSGELFF.

This chain joins TRBV7-2 and TRBJ2-3; D gene uncertain. The CDR3 has 13 residues. Trimming removed 5 bases at V and 6 bases at J, with 12 bases between. Germline lookup yields CDR1 SGHTA and CDR2 FQGNSA. The CDR3 region is CASSPPARDTQYF. In DNA, the CDR3 is TGTGCCAGCAGCCCCCCCGCCCGGGATACGCAGTATTTT.

The rearrangement uses TRBV19 and TRBJ1-5, with a possible D match to TRBD1 (6 bases). There are 16 residues in the CDR3. Deletions cut 5 bases from V and 0 bases from J, with 14 bases between. CDR1 is LNHDA and CDR2 is SQIVND in the germline V gene (reference sequence). CDR3 nucleotides: TGTGCCAGTAGTCGATTAGGGGGTGATAGCAATCAGCCCCAGCATTTT. Translated: CASSRLGGDSNQPQHF.

This chain uses TRBV7-2 with TRBJ1-2; possible D gene TRBD1, 5 bases. Trimming pared 5 bases from V and 0 bases from J, leaving 16 bases between. CDR3 length equals 16 residues. Germline V gene sequence: CDR1 SGHTA, CDR2 FQGNSA. Here the CDR3 reads CASSPAVGRANYGYTF. The DNA of the CDR3 is TGTGCCAGCAGCCCTGCCGTGGGGCGAGCTAACTATGGCTACACCTTC.

Remarks on this clone: Given a much more abundant clone one base away, this may be a read error. V gene TRBV7-3 combines with J gene TRBJ1-1; D is undetermined. The V end lost 5 bases, the J end lost 1 base, and 8 bases lay between the germline ends. The germline V gene encodes CDR1 SGHTA and CDR2 FQGTGA. This CDR3 is built from 13 residues. CDR3 in DNA: TGTGCCAGCAGCCAAGGGAGGAACACTGAAGCTTTCTTT. The encoded protein is CASSQGRNTEAFF.

The chain uses TRBV5-1 and TRBJ2-2, with D possibly matching TRBD2 (6 bases). V dropped 2 bases and J dropped 5 bases, with 28 bases sitting between them. Germline CDR1 reads SGHRS; CDR2 reads YFSETQ. CDR3 length: 20 amino acids. CDR3 amino acids: CASSFPPQDTWDWATGELFF. The CDR3 bases are TGCGCCAGCAGCTTTCCCCCCCAGGACACCTGGGACTGGGCAACCGGGGAGCTGTTTTTT.

Regarding this clone: Distinct nucleotide sequences in the sample also encode this CDR3. V is TRBV9 and J is TRBJ2-3, with D unclear. Germline assignment: CDR1 SGDLS and CDR2 YYNGEE. The CDR3 is made up of 14 amino acids. The V end was cut by 0 bases, the J end by 0 bases, with 5 bases between. The CDR3 nucleotides read TGTGCCAGCAGCGTAGCGGGTAGCACAGATACGCAGTATTTT. Encoded protein: CASSVAGSTDTQYF.

CDR3: CASSVATGELFF. Written as DNA, the CDR3 is TGTGCCAGCAGCGTAGCGACCGGGGAGCTGTTTTTT. J is TRBJ2-2 and V is TRBV9; D not resolved. CDR1 and CDR2 (germline): SGDLS, YYNGEE. The CDR3 length is 12 residues. V gave up 0 bases and J gave up 5 bases, with 2 bases separating them.

The chain employs TRBV27 and TRBJ1-1; no definite D call. Germline V gene lookup returns CDR1 MNHEY and CDR2 SMNVEV (reference sequence). The CDR3 consists of 13 residues. Between the trimmed V and J ends, which lost 2 bases and 7 bases, there was a span of 11 bases. CDR3 region: CASSLRPTLEAFF. Written as DNA, the CDR3 is TGTGCCAGCAGTTTAAGGCCGACTCTTGAAGCTTTCTTT.

CDR3 sequence (DNA): TGCGCCAGCAGCCAAACAGCGGCCCCGGAGCAGTACTTC. Protein product: CASSQTAAPEQYF. The rearrangement joins TRBV4-1 to TRBJ2-5, with D maybe TRBD2 (5 bases). With 2 bases removed from V and 11 bases from J, the gap between germline ends came to 15 bases. Per the germline V gene, CDR1 is MGHRA and CDR2 is YSYEKL. The CDR3 covers 13 residues.

This clone was detected a few times. The chain is built from TRBV2 and TRBJ1-2; D remains unclear. Trimming pared 3 bases from V and 9 bases from J, leaving 8 bases between. The CDR3 runs to 11 residues. Germline CDR1 is SNHLY and CDR2 is FYNNEI. CDR3 residues: CASSDRSRYTF. CDR3 nucleotides: TGTGCCAGCAGTGACAGATCGCGCTACACCTTC.

To note about this clone: An end of the junction differs from the germline gene, which may be a read error. The CDR3 loop reads CASTKGRAWNF. CDR3 nucleotides: TGTGCCAGCACTAAGGGGCGGGCTTGGAACTTC. This chain connects TRBV6-5 to TRBJ2-7; D assignment may be TRBD1 or TRBD2 (5 bases each). The CDR3 is made up of 11 amino acids. In germline, CDR1 is MNHEY, CDR2 SVGAGI.

V usage is TRBV7-2 and J usage is TRBJ2-7; D not certain. With 7 bases removed from V and 1 base from J, the gap between germline ends came to 14 bases. Germline lookup yields CDR1 SGHTA and CDR2 FQGNSA. This CDR3 is 14 amino acids long. The chain's CDR3 is CASIKTGWSYEQYF. CDR3 DNA: TGTGCCAGCATCAAGACGGGTTGGTCCTACGAGCAGTACTTC.